One sample yielded the 14 T cell receptor beta chains listed below, sequenced in a study of T cells in Graves' hyperthyroidism and ophthalmopathy. TCR beta CDR3 region amplification was performed from RNA transcripts. HTBI primers drove first-round RT-PCR of the TCR CDR3. TCRdb re-called the multiplex PCR reads with MiXCR, one entry per CDR3 protein. The sample contains some 550,000 distinct CDR3 sequences, roughly 15% of which appear only once. The sequenced material came from blood. The receptor source for this set is a woman aged 40 to 49 with Graves' ophthalmopathy.

This clonotype appeared many times. The CDR3 here is CAWREGVETQYF. The CDR3 region has the DNA TGTGCCTGGAGAGAGGGAGTCGAGACCCAGTACTTC. The genes are TRBV30 and TRBJ2-5; D possibly corresponds to TRBD2 (5 bases). The germline V and J ends were trimmed by 3 bases and 5 bases, with 10 bases remaining between them. The germline gives CDR1 GTSNPN, CDR2 SVGIG (reference sequence). The CDR3 consists of 12 residues.

The chain has TRBV15 and TRBJ2-7; D unclear. Trimming cost V 0 bases and J 0 bases, with 9 bases left between them. Germline values: CDR1 LNHNV, CDR2 YYDKDF (reference sequence). CDR3 length: 15 amino acids. CDR3 protein: CATSRDGIGSYEQYF. The CDR3 DNA reads TGTGCCACCAGCAGAGATGGGATAGGCTCCTACGAGCAGTACTTC.

In this sample, this clonotype turned up many times. The V call is TRBV3-1, the J call TRBJ2-1; 10 bases align to TRBD2. This CDR3 has 16 amino acids. J was trimmed by 8 bases and V by 2 bases; bases with no gene match: 9. CDR1 and CDR2 from the germline V gene are LGHDT and YNNKEL (reference sequence). This chain's CDR3 is CASSQTTSGPGDEQFF. CDR3 DNA: TGTGCCAGCAGCCAAACGACTAGCGGGCCTGGGGATGAGCAGTTCTTC.

The sample holds many counts of this clonotype. The J gene is TRBJ1-1, the V gene TRBV5-1; no clear D. Trimming shortened V by 0 bases and J by 6 bases, and 12 bases separated the two germline ends. Germline values: CDR1 SGHRS, CDR2 YFSETQ. The CDR3 covers 14 residues. For the CDR3, the DNA is TGCGCCAGCAGCTTGGGGTGGGAGGAGGCTGAAGCTTTCTTT. Encoded protein: CASSLGWEEAEAFF.

The J gene is TRBJ2-7, the V gene TRBV6-1; 10 bases are a match to TRBD2. The CDR3 sequence is 16 residues long. Germline trimming cut 6 bases from V and 1 base from J; bases unmatched to any gene: 9. Germline values: CDR1 MNHNS, CDR2 SASEGT. The CDR3, as DNA: TGTGCCAGCAGCGGCGCTCGGACTAGCGGATCCTACGAGCAGTACTTC. Translated, it gives CASSGARTSGSYEQYF.

A few counts support this clonotype. The rearrangement uses TRBV3-1 and TRBJ2-6; D gene uncertain. The CDR3 covers 15 residues. V dropped 6 bases and J dropped 2 bases, with 11 bases sitting between them. Germline assignment: CDR1 LGHDT and CDR2 YNNKEL (reference sequence). The CDR3 nucleotides read TGTGCCAGCAGGTCCGAGAAGGCTGGGGCCAACGTCCTGACTTTC. Encoded protein: CASRSEKAGANVLTF.

This clonotype was seen repeatedly, ten times or more. This chain connects TRBV7-9 to TRBJ2-3; 8 bases map to TRBD2. V shed 6 bases, J shed 3 bases, and the junction held 5 bases outside the gene matches. This CDR3 has 14 residues. The germline V gene has CDR1 SEHNR and CDR2 FQNEAQ (reference sequence). The CDR3 bases are TGTGCCAGCAGGGGACTAGATCCTACAGATACGCAGTATTTT. Translated: CASRGLDPTDTQYF.

This clonotype was detected ten times or more. The chain is built from TRBV20-1 and TRBJ2-7, with TRBD1 as a possible D gene (6 bases). Germline V gives CDR1 DFQATT, CDR2 SNEGSKA (reference sequence). V lost 3 bases and J lost 3, with 12 bases in between. This CDR3 contains 13 residues. Here the CDR3 DNA reads TGCAGTGCTAGCCCGGGACACGACTACGAGCAGTACTTC. As protein: CSASPGHDYEQYF.

There are many counts of this clonotype. The rearrangement links TRBV2 to TRBJ2-5; D assignment may be TRBD1 or TRBD2 (5 bases each). The ends were cut back, 6 bases at V and 4 bases at J, with 18 bases in the middle. Germline V CDR1 and CDR2: SNHLY, FYNNEI. The CDR3 has 15 amino acids. The CDR3 nucleotides are TGTGCCAGCAGCCCGCTTACAGTGAGGGGAGAGACCCAGTACTTC. Protein sequence: CASSPLTVRGETQYF.

The sample holds many counts of this clonotype. The V and J genes are TRBV6-1 and TRBJ1-2, with 7 bases fitting TRBD1. The CDR3 totals 17 residues. Per the germline V gene, CDR1 is MNHNS and CDR2 is SASEGT. Trimming took 6 bases from V and 3 from J; bases not matched to a gene: 16. CDR3 coding DNA: TGTGCCAGCAGCAACGACCCTCGGAAGGGGGCTCACTATGGCTACACCTTC. Its protein product is CASSNDPRKGAHYGYTF.

This clonotype was picked up many times. Compared with germline, one end of the junction differs, possibly owing to a read error. CDR3 loop: CSARLAGNSHEQYF. CDR3 in DNA: TGCAGTGCTCGACTAGCGGGAAACTCCCACGAGCAGTACTTC. V gene TRBV20-1 combines with J gene TRBJ2-7; 11 bases map to TRBD2. Germline CDR1 and CDR2: DFQATT and SNEGSKA (reference sequence). The CDR3 is made up of 14 amino acids.

This chain uses TRBV3-1 with TRBJ2-1; 9 nucleotides align to TRBD1. V dropped 1 base and J dropped 14; count of bases not matched to a gene: 6. CDR3 length: 13 amino acids. Germline lookup yields CDR1 LGHDT and CDR2 YNNKEL (reference sequence). CDR3 sequence (DNA): TGTGCCAGCAGCCAAGGACGCCGGGACAGGGAGTTCTTC. Translation gives CASSQGRRDREFF.

The chain links TRBV28 to TRBJ2-5; D not resolved. V was pared by 5 bases and J by 13 bases, with 17 bases between. Germline CDR1 and CDR2: MDHEN and SYDVKM. The CDR3 extends over 12 amino acids. The CDR3: CASSPSKHNGYF. CDR3 sequence (DNA): TGTGCCAGCAGTCCCTCAAAGCATAATGGGTACTTC. Full variable domain (missing parts from reference TRBV28 and TRBJ2-5): DVKVTQSSRYLVKRTGEKVFLECVQDMDHENMFWYRQDPGLGLRLIYFSYDVKMKEKGDIPEGYSVSREKKERFSLILESASTNQTSMYLCASSPSKHNGYFGPGTRLLVL.

This chain links TRBV6-1 with TRBJ2-7; D unresolved. Germline CDR1 MNHNS, CDR2 SASEGT. Between the trimmed V and J ends, which lost 3 bases and 3 bases, there was a span of 12 bases. The CDR3 contains 14 residues. This CDR3 is CASSETLLGYEQYF. DNA for the CDR3: TGTGCCAGCAGTGAGACGTTGTTGGGCTACGAGCAGTACTTC.